One TCR beta chain is described in this entry. Its antigen target is currently unknown. Base quality data are lacking; no much larger clone is found one base away. The library came from the immunoSEQ multiplex PCR assay. Imported from immuneACCESS, the table was reduced by TCRdb to in-frame sequences with V and J called. These copies leave out some clones; in studies compared against another copy, an unresolved V gene accounts for under half, and the cause of the remainder is not known. For this sample there are 50,000 to 60,000 clones; around 89% appear just once. The ten top clones hold under 2% of the sample. Based on the germline V gene, the CDR1 and CDR2 sequences are SGHTA and FQGNSA. The trim is 5 bases for V and 11 bases for J, with a gap of 16 bases between the germline ends. The CDR3 goes from the cysteine to the phenylalanine over 14 residues. The sequence is cut down to CDR3 DNA, 42 bases in frame from base 1.

This sample stems from a study of T cell changes during pregnancy in multiple sclerosis (dated by TCRdb to between 2018 and 2020). Background for the entire study: The study examined how the T cell repertoire changed over the course of pregnancy in women with multiple sclerosis.

The receptor comes from a female donor with multiple sclerosis, enrolled in a pregnancy study. Here the chain combines TRBV7-2 and TRBJ1-6, with no D gene named confidently. Sample: peripheral blood, taken after pregnancy. In nucleotides, the sequence is TGTGCCAGCAGCGTCCGGTACAGATCCCCACCCCTCCACTTT. This gives the protein CASSVRYRSPPLHF.